The 18 T cell receptor beta chains listed next were all sequenced from one sample in a study of CD8+ T cells in alopecia areata. cDNA reverse transcribed from extracted RNA served as the sequencing template. Generated by immunoSEQ multiplex PCR, the TCRdb table keeps only in-frame clones and is missing some. The table shows 180,000 or so clones, with roughly 60% occurring only once. The input for sequencing was CD4+ T cells sorted from blood, taken at week 0. All receptors come from a human donor with alopecia areata.

The genes are TRBV6-1 and TRBJ2-5; D uncertain. Per the germline V gene, CDR1 is MNHNS and CDR2 is SASEGT. The CDR3 sequence is 14 residues long. Trimming took 1 base from V and 5 from J, leaving 11 bases between them. The CDR3 region has the DNA TGTGCCAGCAGTGAAGGCTCCGTAGGCGAGACCCAGTACTTC. This encodes CASSEGSVGETQYF.

The rearrangement uses TRBV6-4 and TRBJ2-3; 12 bases line up with TRBD1. There are 15 residues in the CDR3. Trimming took 5 bases from V and 4 from J; bases not matched to a gene: 4. The germline CDR1 and CDR2 sequences are MRHNA and SNTAGT. CDR3 residues: CASSLGTGGADTQYF. CDR3 bases: TGTGCCAGCAGTCTCGGGACAGGGGGCGCAGATACGCAGTATTTT.

This clone was seen a handful of times. The chain uses TRBV9 and TRBJ2-3; the D is unclear. CDR3 length equals 14 residues. CDR1 is SGDLS, CDR2 YYNGEE, per germline. Trimming removed 1 base from V and 1 base from J, with 7 bases in between. CDR3 sequence reads: CASSVSLGTDTQYF. Here the CDR3 DNA reads TGTGCCAGCAGCGTATCGCTAGGCACAGATACGCAGTATTTT. The full variable domain, in which reference TRBV9 and TRBJ2-3 provide the parts outside the CDR3, is DSGVTQTPKHLITATGQRVTLRCSPRSGDLSVYWYQQSLDQGLQFLIQYYNGEERAKGNILERFSAQQFPDLHSELNLSSLELGDSALYFCASSVSLGTDTQYFGPGTRLTVL.

J is TRBJ1-2 and V is TRBV13; 8 bases line up with TRBD1. CDR3 length: 13 residues. The V gene end was trimmed by 5 bases and the J gene end by 8 bases; junction bases not matched to a gene: 7. CDR1 PRHDT and CDR2 FYEKMQ come from the germline V gene (reference sequence). The CDR3 DNA reads as TGTGCCAGCAGCCTAGACAGGGGTGAGGGCTACACCTTC. Translated: CASSLDRGEGYTF.

This sequence joins TRBV2 and TRBJ1-2; D may be TRBD1 (5 bases). The V end was cut by 6 bases, the J end by 3 bases, with 11 bases between. From germline, CDR1 is SNHLY and CDR2 FYNNEI. The CDR3 sequence is 13 residues long. For the CDR3, the DNA is TGTGCCAGCAGGTCAGGGAGAGACTATGGCTACACCTTC. Amino acids: CASRSGRDYGYTF.

This clone was observed a few times. The chain combines TRBV10-3 with TRBJ1-1; possible D gene TRBD1, 6 bases. The V end lost 10 bases, the J end lost 0 bases, and 15 bases lay between the germline ends. Germline V gives CDR1 ENHRY, CDR2 SYGVKD. This CDR3 is built from 14 residues. CDR3 sequence (DNA): TGTGCCACAGCTCAGGGGACGATGAACACTGAAGCTTTCTTT. Its translation is CATAQGTMNTEAFF.

This clone showed up just a few times. The rearrangement uses TRBV29-1 and TRBJ2-7; the D gene is possibly TRBD1 (6 bases). Looked up from germline, CDR1 is SQVTM and CDR2 is ANQGSEA. The CDR3 is 12 residues long. V lost 6 bases to trimming and J lost 2 bases, with 11 bases between them. The CDR3 nucleotides read TGCAGCGTGCTCGACAGGACCTACGAGCAGTACTTC. Translation: CSVLDRTYEQYF.

This clone was observed a few times. V is TRBV5-1 and J is TRBJ1-1; D gene ambiguous. V lost 5 bases and J 4 bases, leaving 15 bases between the germline ends. The CDR3 has 14 residues. CDR1 is SGHRS, CDR2 YFSETQ, per germline. The CDR3 region has the DNA TGCGCCAGCAGAATCGTAGGATTAGCCACTGAAGCTTTCTTT. As protein: CASRIVGLATEAFF.

V and J are TRBV7-2 and TRBJ2-3, with D perhaps TRBD2 (6 bases). Germline V gene sequence: CDR1 SGHTA, CDR2 FQGNSA. The V and J ends lost 2 bases and 5 bases respectively, with 11 bases between them. The CDR3 runs 14 residues. CDR3 in amino acids: CASSLLTRGDTQYF. The CDR3 coding sequence is TGTGCCAGCAGCTTACTGACGCGGGGAGATACGCAGTATTTT.

This sequence joins TRBV5-1 and TRBJ2-5; 15 bases align to TRBD2. The CDR3 loop spans 16 amino acids. The germline CDR1 and CDR2 sequences are SGHRS and YFSETQ. V lost 4 bases, J lost 5 bases, and 6 bases stayed unmatched. Here the CDR3 DNA reads TGCGCCAGCAGCATCGGGACTAGCGGGGGGTCGGAGACCCAGTACTTC. Translated: CASSIGTSGGSETQYF.

This chain links TRBV6-1 with TRBJ1-2; D unresolved. V was cut by 6 bases and J by 3 bases, with 14 bases left in between. Germline CDR1 MNHNS, CDR2 SASEGT. CDR3 length: 14 amino acids. The CDR3 is CASSVVTADYGYTF. In nucleotides, the CDR3 is TGTGCCAGCAGCGTAGTTACGGCAGACTATGGCTACACCTTC.

This chain links TRBV4-3 with TRBJ2-3; D is ambiguous. The V gene's germline CDR1 is LGHNA and CDR2 YSLEER. V was cut by 1 base and J by 5 bases, with 7 bases left in between. The length of the CDR3 is 13 residues. CDR3 coding DNA: TGCGCCAGCAGCCAAGGAGAACTAGATACGCAGTATTTT. It specifies CASSQGELDTQYF.

The V and J genes are TRBV7-2 and TRBJ2-7, with TRBD2 identical over 12 bases. CDR3 size: 18 residues. Losses at the gene ends were 2 bases for V and 0 bases for J; bases not matched to a gene: 8. Germline V CDR1 and CDR2: SGHTA, FQGNSA. The DNA for the CDR3 is TGTGCCAGCAGCTTATTTAGGACTAGCGGGGCCAGCTCCTACGAGCAGTACTTC. Translating gives CASSLFRTSGASSYEQYF.

This clone has more than one count but fewer than ten. The V and J genes are TRBV7-2 and TRBJ2-3; either TRBD1 or TRBD2 may fit D (6 bases each). In germline, CDR1 is SGHTA, CDR2 FQGNSA. Trimming pared 5 bases from V and 1 base from J, leaving 13 bases between. This CDR3 has 15 amino acids. CDR3 sequence: CASSPRGLRTDTQYF. Here the CDR3 DNA reads TGTGCCAGCAGCCCCCGGGGGCTTCGCACAGATACGCAGTATTTT.

This rearrangement joins TRBV30 to TRBJ2-7; TRBD1 or TRBD2 may be the D gene (5 bases each). This CDR3 has 14 amino acids. Per the germline V gene, CDR1 is GTSNPN and CDR2 is SVGIG (reference sequence). Trimming pared 4 bases from V and 0 bases from J, leaving 13 bases between. The CDR3 region has the DNA TGTGCCTGGACTCCCGGGACCGGCTCCTACGAGCAGTACTTC. The encoded protein is CAWTPGTGSYEQYF.

About this clone: The same CDR3 arises from other DNA sequences in this sample as well. The J gene is TRBJ2-1, the V gene TRBV29-1; D perhaps matches TRBD1 (6 bases). Per germline, CDR1 SQVTM and CDR2 ANQGSEA. The CDR3 is 14 residues long. V was cut by 6 bases and J by 2 bases, with 14 bases left in between. CDR3 nucleotide sequence: TGCAGCGTCCTGGGGCAGGGGACCTACAATGAGCAGTTCTTC. Protein: CSVLGQGTYNEQFF.

The rearrangement uses TRBV5-6 and TRBJ2-3, with 10 bases lining up with TRBD2. This CDR3 has 16 residues. Trimming removed 0 bases from V and 2 bases from J; junction bases left unmatched: 3. The germline gives CDR1 SGHDT, CDR2 YYEEEE. CDR3 amino acids: CASSLVLAGSTDTQYF. CDR3 nucleotides: TGTGCCAGCAGCTTGGTACTAGCGGGATCCACAGATACGCAGTATTTT.

This clone was observed a handful of times. As DNA, the CDR3 is TGCGCCAGCAGCCAAGTCGGTAATACGCAGTATTTT. As protein: CASSQVGNTQYF. This chain links TRBV4-3 with TRBJ2-3; D gene unclear. Germline V gives CDR1 LGHNA, CDR2 YSLEER. The CDR3 extends over 12 amino acids. Trimming shortened V by 1 base and J by 7 bases, and 6 bases separated the two germline ends.